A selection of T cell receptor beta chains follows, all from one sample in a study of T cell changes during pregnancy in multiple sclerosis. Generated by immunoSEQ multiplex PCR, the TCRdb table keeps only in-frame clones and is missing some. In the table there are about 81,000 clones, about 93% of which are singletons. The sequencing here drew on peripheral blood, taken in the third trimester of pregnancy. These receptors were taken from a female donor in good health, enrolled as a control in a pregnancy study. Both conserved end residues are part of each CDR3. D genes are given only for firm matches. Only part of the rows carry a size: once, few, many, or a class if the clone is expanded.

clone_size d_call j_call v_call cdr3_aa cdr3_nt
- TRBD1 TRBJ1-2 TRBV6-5 CASSLNRGNYGYTF TGTGCCAGCAGTCTAAACAGGGGTAACTATGGCTACACCTTC
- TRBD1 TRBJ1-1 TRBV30 CAWSGDRGTEAFF TGTGCCTGGAGTGGGGACAGGGGGACTGAAGCTTTCTTT
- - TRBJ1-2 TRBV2 CASSTVAGYGYTF TGTGCCAGCAGCACAGTGGCAGGCTATGGCTACACCTTC
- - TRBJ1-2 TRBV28 CASSPLGPGEYGYTF TGTGCCAGCAGTCCCCTCGGCCCGGGGGAGTATGGCTACACCTTC
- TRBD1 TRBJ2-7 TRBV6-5 CASSPRTGGREQYF TGTGCCAGCAGTCCCCGGACAGGGGGCCGCGAGCAGTACTTC
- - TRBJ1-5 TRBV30 CAWSGTGFDQPQHF TGTGCCTGGAGTGGAACAGGGTTCGACCAGCCCCAGCATTTT
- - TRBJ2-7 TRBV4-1 CASSQVSVSYEQYF TGCGCCAGCAGCCAAGTGTCAGTCTCCTACGAGCAGTACTTC
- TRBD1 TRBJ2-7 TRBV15 CATSRGGGKSYEQYF TGTGCCACCAGCAGAGGAGGGGGCAAGTCCTACGAGCAGTACTTC
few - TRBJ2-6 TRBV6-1 CASSELSGANVLTF TGTGCCAGCAGTGAACTCTCTGGGGCCAACGTCCTGACTTTC
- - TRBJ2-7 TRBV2 CASRVPEDYEQYF TGTGCCAGCAGAGTCCCGGAGGACTACGAGCAGTACTTC
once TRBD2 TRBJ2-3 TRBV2 CASSEVAGGRDTQYF TGTGCCAGCAGTGAAGTGGCGGGGGGACGAGATACGCAGTATTTT
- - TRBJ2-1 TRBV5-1 CASSNGGGNSYNEQFF TGCGCCAGCAGCAATGGAGGCGGTAACTCCTACAATGAGCAGTTCTTC
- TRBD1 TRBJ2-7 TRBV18 CASSPHAKSGTEEVHLYEQYF TGTGCCAGCTCACCACACGCGAAGAGTGGGACAGAAGAGGTACATCTCTACGAGCAGTACTTC
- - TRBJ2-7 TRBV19 CASSIGGQTRRPSYEQYF TGTGCCAGTAGTATAGGAGGACAGACTCGGAGGCCTTCCTACGAGCAGTACTTC
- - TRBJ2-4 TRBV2 CASSVQGKSKNIQYF TGTGCCAGCAGTGTCCAGGGGAAATCCAAAAACATTCAGTACTTC
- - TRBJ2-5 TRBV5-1 CASNLSPSPPGTLQETQYF TGCGCCAGCAATCTTTCCCCGTCCCCCCCGGGGACTTTACAAGAGACCCAGTACTTC
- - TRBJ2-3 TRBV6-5 CASSPSFVSDTQYF TGTGCCAGCAGTCCTTCTTTTGTCTCAGATACGCAGTATTTT
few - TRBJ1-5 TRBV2 CASSEDSGGNQPQHF TGTGCCAGCAGTGAAGATTCCGGGGGCAATCAGCCCCAGCATTTT
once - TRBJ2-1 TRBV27 CASSFGGAYNEQFF TGTGCCAGCAGTTTTGGGGGGGCGTACAATGAGCAGTTCTTC
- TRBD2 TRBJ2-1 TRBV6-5 CASSYWGEGYNEQFF TGTGCCAGCAGTTACTGGGGGGAGGGGTACAATGAGCAGTTCTTC
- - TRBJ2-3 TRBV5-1 CASRDLLTDTQYF TGCGCCAGCAGGGACTTACTCACAGATACGCAGTATTTT
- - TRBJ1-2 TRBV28 CASSPPGGPGYGYTF TGTGCCAGCAGCCCTCCGGGGGGGCCAGGCTATGGCTACACCTTC
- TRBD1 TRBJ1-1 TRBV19 CASSRVTGTGNTEAFF TGTGCCAGTAGCAGGGTAACCGGGACAGGAAACACTGAAGCTTTCTTT
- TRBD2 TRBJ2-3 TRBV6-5 CASKIASGSTDTQYF TGTGCCAGCAAAATTGCTAGCGGGAGTACAGATACGCAGTATTTT
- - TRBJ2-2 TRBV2 CASSGPNTGELFF TGTGCCAGCAGTGGGCCGAACACCGGGGAGCTGTTTTTT
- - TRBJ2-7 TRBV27 CASSLSFLAPTYGQYF TGTGCCAGCAGTTTATCTTTCCTAGCGCCTACCTACGGGCAGTACTTC
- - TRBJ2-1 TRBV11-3 CASSLSLTDNEQFF TGTGCCAGCAGCTTAAGCTTGACAGACAATGAGCAGTTCTTC
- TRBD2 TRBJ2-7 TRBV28 CASSFPLRISGRVSYEQYF TGTGCCAGCAGTTTTCCCTTACGCATTAGCGGGAGAGTCTCCTACGAGCAGTACTTC
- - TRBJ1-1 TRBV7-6 CASSLVGTPGEAFF TGTGCCAGCAGCTTAGTAGGGACTCCGGGTGAAGCTTTCTTT
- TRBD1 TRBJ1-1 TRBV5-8 CASSSPYMSTGGRTEAFF TGTGCCAGCAGCTCGCCCTATATGTCCACAGGGGGAAGGACTGAAGCTTTCTTT
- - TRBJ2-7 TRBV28 CASSSSVEQYF TGTGCCAGCAGTTCTTCAGTGGAGCAGTACTTC
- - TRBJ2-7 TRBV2 CASSDRGFEQYF TGTGCCAGCAGTGACAGGGGTTTCGAGCAGTACTTC
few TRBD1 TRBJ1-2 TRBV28 CASSLSGQGRSGYTF TGTGCCAGCAGTTTAAGCGGACAGGGGAGGAGTGGCTACACCTTC
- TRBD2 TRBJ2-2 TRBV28 CASSLGRAGPGGGELFF TGTGCCAGCAGTTTGGGGAGGGCAGGGCCAGGAGGCGGGGAGCTGTTTTTT
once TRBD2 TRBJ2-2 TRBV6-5 CASSRGGRGMGELFF TGTGCCAGCAGTCGGGGCGGGAGAGGGATGGGGGAGCTGTTTTTT
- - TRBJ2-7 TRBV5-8 CASSSSYEQYF TGTGCCAGCAGCTCTTCCTACGAGCAGTACTTC
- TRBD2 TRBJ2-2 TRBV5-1 CASRSSGNSDGELFF TGCGCCAGCAGATCTAGCGGGAATTCTGACGGGGAGCTGTTTTTT
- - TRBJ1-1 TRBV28 CASSLLGGLRNTEAFF TGTGCCAGCAGTTTACTGGGGGGGCTAAGGAACACTGAAGCTTTCTTT
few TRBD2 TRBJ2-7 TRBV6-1 CASREGTSGSYEQYF TGTGCCAGCAGGGAAGGGACTAGCGGGAGTTACGAGCAGTACTTC
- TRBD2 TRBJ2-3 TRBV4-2 CASSLFGTSGSQNTQYF TGTGCCAGCAGCCTCTTCGGGACTAGCGGGAGCCAGAATACGCAGTATTTT
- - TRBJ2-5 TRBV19 CASSRRQTQETQYF TGTGCCAGTAGTAGAAGACAGACCCAAGAGACCCAGTACTTC
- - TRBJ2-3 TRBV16 CASSSNKATDTQYF TGTGCCAGCAGCTCCAATAAAGCCACAGATACGCAGTATTTT
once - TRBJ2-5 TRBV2 CASREQTSGTQYF TGTGCCAGCAGGGAGCAGACCTCCGGCACCCAGTACTTC
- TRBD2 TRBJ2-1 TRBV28 CASSPSGSTYEQFF TGTGCCAGCAGCCCTAGCGGTTCGACCTATGAGCAGTTCTTC
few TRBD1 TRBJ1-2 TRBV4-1 CASSLNPGTGINGYTF TGCGCCAGCAGCCTTAACCCCGGGACAGGGATCAATGGCTACACCTTC
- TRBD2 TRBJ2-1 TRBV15 CATSRGLAGIDNEQFF TGTGCCACCAGCAGAGGACTAGCGGGAATTGACAATGAGCAGTTCTTC
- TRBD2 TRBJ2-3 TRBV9 CASSVVGGRSNTQYF TGTGCCAGCAGCGTAGTGGGCGGGAGGTCTAATACGCAGTATTTT
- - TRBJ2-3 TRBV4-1 CASSQDGGGGSTDTQYF TGCGCCAGCAGCCAAGATGGGGGCGGGGGAAGCACAGATACGCAGTATTTT
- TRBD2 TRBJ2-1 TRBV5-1 CASSQTSGRGNEQFF TGCGCCAGCAGTCAAACTAGCGGGAGAGGTAATGAGCAGTTCTTC
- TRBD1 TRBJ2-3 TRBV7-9 CASTQGTGSTDTQYF TGTGCCAGCACGCAGGGGACAGGAAGCACAGATACGCAGTATTTT
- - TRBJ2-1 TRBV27 CASTQGGRLPYNEQFF TGTGCCAGCACCCAAGGTGGGAGGCTGCCCTACAATGAGCAGTTCTTC
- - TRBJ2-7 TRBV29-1 CSVEDSDRYEQYF TGCAGCGTTGAAGATTCCGACAGGTACGAGCAGTACTTC
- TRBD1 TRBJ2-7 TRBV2 CASSPGTGAKTPYEQYF TGTGCCAGCAGTCCCGGGACAGGGGCCAAAACTCCCTACGAGCAGTACTTC